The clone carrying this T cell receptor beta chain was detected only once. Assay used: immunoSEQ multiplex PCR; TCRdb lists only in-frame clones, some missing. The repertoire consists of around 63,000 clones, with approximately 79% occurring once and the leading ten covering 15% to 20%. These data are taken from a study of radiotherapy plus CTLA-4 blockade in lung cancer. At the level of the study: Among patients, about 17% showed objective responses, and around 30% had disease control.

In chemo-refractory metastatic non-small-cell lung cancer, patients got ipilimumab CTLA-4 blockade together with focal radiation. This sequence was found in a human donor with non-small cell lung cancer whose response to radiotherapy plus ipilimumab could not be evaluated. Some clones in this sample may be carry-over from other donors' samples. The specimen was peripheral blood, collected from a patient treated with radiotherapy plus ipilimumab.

In nucleotides, the CDR3 is TGTGCCAGTAGTACCCGGGACTCTCGAGGCGGGGAGCTGTTTTTT. Its protein product is CASSTRDSRGGELFF. The chain couples TRBV19 to TRBJ2-2; tentative D call: TRBD2 (6 bases). V was trimmed by 4 bases and J by 7 bases, leaving 16 bases between them. CDR1 is LNHDA, CDR2 SQIVND, per germline (reference sequence). CDR3 size: 15 residues.